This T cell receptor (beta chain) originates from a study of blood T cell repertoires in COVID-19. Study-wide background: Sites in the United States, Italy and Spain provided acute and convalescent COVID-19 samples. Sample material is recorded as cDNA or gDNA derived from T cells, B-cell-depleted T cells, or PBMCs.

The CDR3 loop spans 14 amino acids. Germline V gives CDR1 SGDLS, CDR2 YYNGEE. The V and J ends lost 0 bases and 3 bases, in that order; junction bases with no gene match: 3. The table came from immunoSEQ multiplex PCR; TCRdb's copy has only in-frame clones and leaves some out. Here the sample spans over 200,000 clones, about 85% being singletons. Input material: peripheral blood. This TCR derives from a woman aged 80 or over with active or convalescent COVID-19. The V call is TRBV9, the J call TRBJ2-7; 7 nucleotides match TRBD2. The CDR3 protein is CASSVDRTSYEQYF. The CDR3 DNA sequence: TGTGCCAGCAGCGTAGACCGGACTAGCTACGAGCAGTACTTC.